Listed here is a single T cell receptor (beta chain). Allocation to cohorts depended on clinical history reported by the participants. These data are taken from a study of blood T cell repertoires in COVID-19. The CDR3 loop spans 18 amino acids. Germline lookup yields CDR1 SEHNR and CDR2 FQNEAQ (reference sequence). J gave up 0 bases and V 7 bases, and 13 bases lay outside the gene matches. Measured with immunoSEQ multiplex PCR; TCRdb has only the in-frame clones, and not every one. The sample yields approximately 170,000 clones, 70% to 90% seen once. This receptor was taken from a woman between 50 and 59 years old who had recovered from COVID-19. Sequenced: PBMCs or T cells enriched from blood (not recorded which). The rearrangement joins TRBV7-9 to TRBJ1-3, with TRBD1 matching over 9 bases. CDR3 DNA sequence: TGTGCCAGCACGGCCGGGACAGGGTTTCCATACTCTGGAAACACCATATATTTT. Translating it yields CASTAGTGFPYSGNTIYF.